The 31 T cell receptor beta chains below all came from one sample that was sequenced in a study of neurological immune-mediated disorders. TCRdb reanalysed the 5' RACE reads using MiXCR and keeps one entry per CDR3 protein. The table shows around 50,000 distinct CDR3 sequences, with roughly 3.2% occurring only once. Specimen: PBMCs. The receptors shown here come from a woman aged 25 to 39 with multiple sclerosis.

This clonotype was recorded a few times. V is TRBV20-1 and J is TRBJ1-2; 7 bases line up with TRBD1. There are 13 residues in the CDR3. Germline V gene sequence: CDR1 DFQATT, CDR2 SNEGSKA (reference sequence). V shed 5 bases, J shed 1 base, and the junction held 4 bases outside the gene matches. The CDR3: CSAWDSVNYGYTF. For the CDR3, the DNA is TGCAGTGCTTGGGACAGTGTTAACTATGGCTACACCTTC.

This clonotype was seen at least ten times. The rearrangement uses TRBV4-3 and TRBJ2-1; TRBD2 matches at 7 bases. V shed 0 bases and J 5 bases; nucleotides not matched to a gene: 4. The CDR3 is 15 amino acids. Germline assignment: CDR1 LGHNA and CDR2 YSLEER. CDR3 nucleotide sequence: TGCGCCAGCAGCCAAGAGCGGCTAGCGGACAATGAGCAGTTCTTC. This translates into CASSQERLADNEQFF.

This clonotype was seen at least ten times. The gene calls are TRBV7-9 and TRBJ2-5; TRBD1 or TRBD2 may be the D gene (6 bases each). Germline CDR1 is SEHNR and CDR2 is FQNEAQ (reference sequence). The CDR3 loop spans 13 amino acids. V was clipped by 7 bases and J by 3 bases, with 12 bases between them. CDR3 sequence reads: CASTPEGEETQYF. For the CDR3, the DNA is TGTGCCAGCACTCCGGAGGGGGAAGAGACCCAGTACTTC.

In its sample, this clonotype was seen many times. A junction end diverges from the germline sequence, so it may reflect a read error. The chain links TRBV5-1 to TRBJ1-5, with TRBD1 matching 7 bases. The CDR3 extends over 15 amino acids. Germline V gene sequence: CDR1 SGHRS, CDR2 YFSETQ. The CDR3 bases are TGCGCCAGCAGCTTGGAGGGGGCTAGCAATCAGCCCCAGAATTTT. This gives the protein CASSLEGASNQPQNF.

In its sample, this clonotype was seen a few times. The genes are TRBV5-1 and TRBJ1-1; unclear D gene. Germline V gives CDR1 SGHRS, CDR2 YFSETQ. Between the trimmed V and J ends, which lost 2 bases and 1 base, there was a span of 6 bases. The CDR3 length is 13 residues. The CDR3, as DNA: TGCGCCAGCAGCTTTGAAAAGAACACTGAAGCTTTCTTT. Translation: CASSFEKNTEAFF.

This clonotype showed up just a few times. The J gene is TRBJ2-1, the V gene TRBV7-2, with D hard to call. Germline-derived CDR1 and CDR2 are SGHTA and FQGNSA. This CDR3 has 12 amino acids. V was pared by 2 bases and J by 8 bases, with 7 bases between. This CDR3 is CASSLFYDEQFF. For the CDR3, the DNA is TGTGCCAGCAGCTTATTCTATGATGAGCAGTTCTTC. Full variable domain (rest looked up from reference TRBV7-2 and TRBJ2-1): GAGVSQSPSNKVTEKGKDVELRCDPISGHTALYWYRQSLGQGLEFLIYFQGNSAPDKSGLPSDRFSAERTGGSVSTLTIQRTQQEDSAVYLCASSLFYDEQFFGPGTRLTVL.

This clonotype was detected ten times or more. The rearrangement joins TRBV7-9 to TRBJ2-7; 7 bases fit TRBD2. Germline V gene data show CDR1 as SEHNR and CDR2 as FQNEAQ (reference sequence). V was clipped by 1 base and J by 9 bases; unmatched bases: 21. The CDR3 contains 18 residues. The CDR3 DNA reads TGTGCCAGCAGCTTAGGTCCCCGGGGGGTAAACCCGAAGACGAGGCAGTACTTC. This encodes CASSLGPRGVNPKTRQYF.

This clonotype came up many times. The chain has TRBV7-2 and TRBJ1-4; the D gene is possibly TRBD1 (6 bases). Between the trimmed V and J ends, which lost 3 bases and 5 bases, there was a span of 16 bases. The CDR3 contains 16 residues. CDR1 is SGHTA, CDR2 FQGNSA, per germline. This chain's CDR3 is CASSFSPSRGNEKLFF. The CDR3 nucleotides are TGTGCCAGCAGCTTTAGCCCATCCAGGGGCAATGAAAAACTGTTTTTT.

Only a few counts were recorded for this clonotype. V is TRBV15 and J is TRBJ2-7; D possibly corresponds to TRBD1 (5 bases). Per the germline V gene, CDR1 is LNHNV and CDR2 is YYDKDF (reference sequence). The CDR3 extends over 17 amino acids. Between the trimmed V and J ends, which lost 5 bases and 3 bases, there was a span of 23 bases. CDR3 sequence: CATSAEAWTNLVYEQYF. The CDR3 nucleotides are TGTGCCACCAGCGCCGAGGCCTGGACAAACCTGGTCTACGAGCAGTACTTC.

This clonotype was seen many times. The chain is built from TRBV11-2 and TRBJ2-1; 9 positions match TRBD1. The CDR3 is 14 residues long. From germline, CDR1 is SGHAT and CDR2 FQNNGV. Trimming at V came to 1 base and at J to 7 bases, leaving 2 bases not matched to a gene. The chain's CDR3 is CASSLGGQGNEQFF. The CDR3 DNA reads TGTGCCAGCAGCTTAGGTGGACAGGGGAATGAGCAGTTCTTC.

This clonotype was found many times. V gene TRBV18 combines with J gene TRBJ2-7, with D unresolved. This CDR3 contains 16 residues. Germline CDR1 and CDR2: KGHSH and LQKENI. V was clipped by 6 bases and J by 3 bases, with 21 bases between them. The CDR3 sequence is CASSSTVGFASYEQYF. The CDR3 DNA sequence: TGTGCCAGCTCCTCCACAGTAGGGTTCGCTAGCTACGAGCAGTACTTC.

This clonotype was observed a handful of times. The CDR3 loop is CASSLGTENYEQYF. CDR3 nucleotide sequence: TGTGCCAGCAGTCTCGGGACAGAAAACTACGAGCAGTACTTC. The chain combines TRBV7-2 with TRBJ2-7, with 7 bases identical to TRBD1. V trimming: 6 bases; J trimming: 3 bases; junction bases outside the gene matches: 8. Per the germline V gene, CDR1 is SGHTA and CDR2 is FQGNSA. CDR3 size: 14 residues.

This clonotype was found many times. V and J are TRBV14 and TRBJ1-5; D is unresolved. Trimming shortened V by 0 bases and J by 2 bases, and 5 bases separated the two germline ends. Germline loops: CDR1 SGHDN, CDR2 FVKESK. This CDR3 has 14 amino acids. The CDR3: CASSQDEGNQPQHF. CDR3 in DNA: TGTGCCAGCAGCCAAGATGAGGGCAATCAGCCCCAGCATTTT. The full variable domain, completed using reference TRBV14 and TRBJ1-5, is EAGVTQFPSHSVIEKGQTVTLRCDPISGHDNLYWYRRVMGKEIKFLLHFVKESKQDESGMPNNRFLAERTGGTYSTLKVQPAELEDSGVYFCASSQDEGNQPQHFGDGTRLSIL.

V and J are TRBV5-6 and TRBJ2-7; D gene unclear. Trimming shortened V by 4 bases and J by 7 bases, and 18 bases separated the two germline ends. The germline V gene has CDR1 SGHDT and CDR2 YYEEEE. This CDR3 is 14 amino acids long. For the CDR3, the DNA is TGTGCCAGCAGCCCTATAGGGCAGCCCCAAGAGCAGTACTTC. Residues: CASSPIGQPQEQYF.

In this sample, this clonotype turned up many times. V and J are TRBV5-4 and TRBJ2-3; 12 bases are shared with TRBD2. J lost 3 bases, V lost 4 bases, and 3 bases had no gene match. This CDR3 comprises 15 residues. The V gene's germline CDR1 is SGHNT and CDR2 YYREEE (reference sequence). The CDR3 DNA sequence: TGTGCCAGCAGCAAGACTAGCGGGGGTACAGATACGCAGTATTTT. This codes for CASSKTSGGTDTQYF.

In its sample, this clonotype was seen many times. This chain uses TRBV20-1 with TRBJ1-4, with D unclear. Germline assignment: CDR1 DFQATT and CDR2 SNEGSKA (reference sequence). Between the trimmed V and J ends, which lost 3 bases and 4 bases, there was a span of 12 bases. The CDR3 loop spans 14 amino acids. CDR3 bases: TGCAGTGCTAGGAAACCGGGGTTTAATGAAAAACTGTTTTTT. Protein sequence: CSARKPGFNEKLFF.

This clonotype was found many times. In nucleotides, the CDR3 is TGTGCCAGCTGCGCCGACACAGGGTACTACGAGCAGTACTTC. This gives the protein CASCADTGYYEQYF. The genes are TRBV2 and TRBJ2-7; weak D call: TRBD1 (6 bases). This CDR3 has 14 residues. V gave up 8 bases and J gave up 3 bases, with 17 bases separating them. Germline assignment: CDR1 SNHLY and CDR2 FYNNEI.

This clonotype showed up just a few times. Given a much more abundant clone one base away, this may be a read error. The V and J genes are TRBV5-1 and TRBJ2-5; D is uncertain. Germline CDR1 is SGHRS and CDR2 is YFSETQ. The CDR3 spans 11 residues. Written as DNA, the CDR3 is TGCGCCAGCAGATTGGAAGGGACCCAGTACTTC. Translating it yields CASRLEGTQYF. Complete variable domain (other parts from reference TRBV5-1 and TRBJ2-5): KAGVTQTPRYLIKTRGQQVTLSCSPISGHRSVSWYQQTPGQGLQFLFEYFSETQRNKGNFPGRFSGRQFSNSRSEMNVSTLELGDSALYLCASRLEGTQYFGPGTRLLVL.

This clonotype has at least ten counts. The genes are TRBV12-3 or TRBV12-4 and TRBJ2-3; tentatively, D is TRBD1 (6 bases). The CDR3 sequence is 13 residues long. The V end lost 5 bases, the J end lost 3 bases, and 9 bases lay between the germline ends. The CDR3 is CASSHTGTDTQYF. The CDR3 DNA sequence: TGTGCCAGCAGTCATACAGGGACAGATACGCAGTATTTT.

The table lists this clonotype with many counts. CDR3 protein: CASSSGTGDLAKNIQYF. CDR3 nucleotides: TGCGCCAGCAGCTCCGGGACAGGGGATCTAGCCAAAAACATTCAGTACTTC. V usage is TRBV5-1 and J usage is TRBJ2-4; 10 bases line up with TRBD1. The CDR3 runs 17 residues. V lost 3 bases to trimming and J lost 0 bases; unmatched junction nucleotides: 6. Per germline, CDR1 SGHRS and CDR2 YFSETQ.

This clonotype was recorded many times. The chain couples TRBV5-1 to TRBJ1-1; 9 positions agree with TRBD1. The germline CDR1 and CDR2 sequences are SGHRS and YFSETQ. The CDR3 runs 13 residues. Trimming took 6 bases from V and 4 from J; bases not matched to a gene: 4. The CDR3 nucleotides read TGCGCCAGCAAGGCGACAGGGGGCACTGAAGCTTTCTTT. Protein: CASKATGGTEAFF.

This clonotype was counted at least ten times. The V gene is TRBV20-1, the J gene TRBJ2-1; 9 bases agree with TRBD1. Germline V gene lookup returns CDR1 DFQATT and CDR2 SNEGSKA (reference sequence). The CDR3 spans 15 residues. The junction had 9 bases not matched to a gene; V was cut back by 0 bases and J by 9 bases. The CDR3 reads CSARDPTGGFSEQFF. In nucleotides, the CDR3 is TGCAGTGCTAGAGACCCCACAGGGGGCTTTAGTGAGCAGTTCTTC.

Ten or more counts support this clonotype. This chain connects TRBV7-6 to TRBJ2-7, with D hard to call. Trimming pared 5 bases from V and 4 bases from J, leaving 12 bases between. This CDR3 has 13 amino acids. CDR1 and CDR2 (germline): SGHVS, FNYEAQ. The CDR3 loop is CASSEGLGYEQYF. The CDR3 DNA sequence: TGTGCCAGCAGCGAAGGGTTGGGTTACGAGCAGTACTTC.

This clonotype was seen ten or more times. The V gene is TRBV5-1, the J gene TRBJ2-3; tentative D call: TRBD2 (5 bases). V gave up 2 bases and J gave up 4 bases, with 11 bases separating them. The CDR3 has 14 amino acids. CDR1 is SGHRS, CDR2 YFSETQ, per germline. The CDR3 reads CASSFGVQADTQYF. The CDR3 nucleotides are TGCGCCAGCAGCTTCGGGGTTCAGGCAGATACGCAGTATTTT.

This clonotype appeared many times. The chain joins TRBV20-1 to TRBJ2-3; D remains unclear. Germline CDR1 DFQATT, CDR2 SNEGSKA (reference sequence). The CDR3 has 11 residues. V was pared by 7 bases and J by 7 bases, with 12 bases between. The DNA for the CDR3 is TGCAGTGAGGGCTCTGTCAATACGCAGTATTTT. Protein: CSEGSVNTQYF.

The chain joins TRBV18 to TRBJ1-3; perhaps TRBD1 as D (5 bases). The CDR3 sequence is 13 residues long. Germline CDR1 is KGHSH and CDR2 is LQKENI. The V and J ends lost 3 bases and 9 bases respectively, with 12 bases between them. CDR3 nucleotide sequence: TGTGCCAGCTCACCGGCAGGGTCCAGCACCATATATTTT. The encoded protein is CASSPAGSSTIYF.

Only a few counts were recorded for this clonotype. Just one base apart from a much larger clone, this may be a read error. The chain has TRBV5-1 and TRBJ2-2; 8 bases line up with TRBD2. Losses at the gene ends were 2 bases for V and 5 bases for J; bases not matched to a gene: 8. The CDR3 has 16 amino acids. Germline-derived CDR1 and CDR2 are SGHRS and YFSETQ. Written as DNA, the CDR3 is TGCGCCAGCAGCTTAACCGGGACTAGAGAAACCGGGGAGCTGTTTTTT. This gives the protein CASSLTGTRETGELFF. Looking up the rest from reference TRBV5-1 and TRBJ2-2 gives the full variable domain: KAGVTQTPRYLIKTRGQQVTLSCSPISGHRSVSWYQQTPGQGLQFLFEYFSETQRNKGNFPGRFSGRQFSNSRSEMNVSTLELGDSALYLCASSLTGTRETGELFFGEGSRLTVL.

The chain carries TRBV20-1 and TRBJ1-2, with D maybe TRBD1 (6 bases). Germline V gives CDR1 DFQATT, CDR2 SNEGSKA (reference sequence). The CDR3 is made up of 13 amino acids. V gave up 3 bases and J gave up 4 bases, with 12 bases separating them. The CDR3 DNA sequence: TGCAGTGCTAGGCCGGCAGGGGCCTATGGCTACACCTTC. Translated, it gives CSARPAGAYGYTF.

This clonotype was picked up a small number of times. A much larger clone is a single base away; this may be a read error. The V gene is TRBV12-3 or TRBV12-4, the J gene TRBJ1-1; D perhaps matches TRBD1 (5 bases). The CDR3 consists of 12 residues. With 5 bases removed from V and 5 bases from J, the gap between germline ends came to 9 bases. The CDR3 is CASSKGRTEAFF. CDR3 bases: TGTGCCAGCAGTAAGGGGCGAACTGAAGCTTTCTTT.

The sample holds many counts of this clonotype. CDR3 sequence (DNA): TGTGCCTCGAACAGGGACACAGATACGCAGTATTTT. This codes for CASNRDTDTQYF. The chain uses TRBV25-1 and TRBJ2-3; D perhaps matches TRBD1 (6 bases). The germline V gene has CDR1 MGHDK and CDR2 SYGVNS. The CDR3 contains 12 residues. V was cut by 11 bases and J by 2 bases, with 11 bases left in between.

At least ten counts were recorded for this clonotype. The chain is built from TRBV20-1 and TRBJ2-5, with unresolved D. V lost 3 bases and J 2 bases, leaving 16 bases between the germline ends. The CDR3 spans 15 residues. Germline lookup yields CDR1 DFQATT and CDR2 SNEGSKA (reference sequence). The CDR3 DNA sequence: TGCAGTGCTAGGAATTTCATGGTGCAGCAAGAGACCCAGTACTTC. Its translation is CSARNFMVQQETQYF.